This TCR beta chain was documented in a study of graft-versus-host responses after intestinal transplantation. Germline lookup yields CDR1 GTSNPN and CDR2 SVGIG (reference sequence). V dropped 2 bases and J dropped 3; count of bases not matched to a gene: 3. The CDR3 loop spans 13 amino acids. As regards this clone: Its antigen remains unknown.

Produced via immunoSEQ multiplex PCR; TCRdb's table is partial and in-frame only. This sample carries nearly 90,000 clones, roughly 80% of them seen once, and the ten largest clones take 17%. The sequencing used unstimulated CD8+ T cells sorted from spleen or lymph node cells, collected before intestinal transplant. The chain carries TRBV30 and TRBJ1-1, with 7 bases that match TRBD1. This clonotype was obtained from a human donor who received an intestinal transplant. In nucleotides, the CDR3 is TGTGCCTGGAGTACAACAGGGGACACTGAAGCTTTCTTT. As protein: CAWSTTGDTEAFF.